Below, 10 T cell receptor beta chains from the same sample are listed, as sequenced in a study of blood T cell repertoires in COVID-19. TCRdb's copy holds only in-frame clones and misses some; the assay was immunoSEQ multiplex PCR. The data show some 200,000 clones, around 90% seen once. The specimen was peripheral blood. The receptors originated from a young man with active or convalescent COVID-19.

The chain carries TRBV19 and TRBJ2-3, with D possibly TRBD2 on 6 matching bases. Trimming removed 6 bases from V and 1 base from J, with 23 bases in between. CDR1 is LNHDA, CDR2 SQIVND, per germline (reference sequence). The CDR3 runs 18 residues. CDR3 residues: CASSRTRKTGERTDTQYF. DNA of the CDR3: TGTGCCAGTAGCCGAACCAGAAAGACGGGAGAACGCACAGATACGCAGTATTTT.

This clone was recorded at least ten times. The rearrangement uses TRBV6-6 and TRBJ1-2, with 8 bases that match TRBD1. The V gene end was trimmed by 6 bases and the J gene end by 4 bases; junction bases not matched to a gene: 7. The CDR3 runs to 14 residues. The V gene's germline CDR1 is MNHNY and CDR2 SVGAGI (reference sequence). CDR3 sequence reads: CASRVGQGGYGYTF. In DNA form, the CDR3 reads TGTGCCAGCAGAGTCGGACAGGGCGGCTATGGCTACACCTTC.

J is TRBJ2-5 and V is TRBV10-3, with 8 positions matching TRBD2. V dropped 5 bases and J dropped 5; count of bases not matched to a gene: 7. This CDR3 spans 14 amino acids. CDR1 and CDR2 from the germline V gene are ENHRY and SYGVKD. DNA of the CDR3: TGTGCCATCAGTAAACGGAGCGGGAGTGAGACCCAGTACTTC. Translated, it gives CAISKRSGSETQYF.

The chain couples TRBV2 to TRBJ1-3, with a weak D call TRBD1 (5 bases). Germline-derived CDR1 and CDR2 are SNHLY and FYNNEI. The CDR3 has 16 residues. V was shortened by 0 bases and J by 2 bases, with 11 bases between the two germline ends. Here the CDR3 reads CASSEALWGAGNTIYF. The CDR3 nucleotides are TGTGCCAGCAGTGAAGCGCTATGGGGGGCTGGAAACACCATATATTTT. Filled out from reference TRBV2 and TRBJ1-3, the complete variable domain reads EPEVTQTPSHQVTQMGQEVILRCVPISNHLYFYWYRQILGQKVEFLVSFYNNEISEKSEIFDDQFSVERPDGSNFTLKIRSTKLEDSAMYFCASSEALWGAGNTIYFGEGSWLTVV.

V and J are TRBV2 and TRBJ1-4; 9 bases agree with TRBD1. The trim removed 8 bases at V and 5 bases at J, leaving 12 bases unmatched. The germline V gene encodes CDR1 SNHLY and CDR2 FYNNEI. The CDR3 length is 16 residues. CDR3 region: CASVESGTGRNEKLFF. The CDR3 DNA follows: TGTGCCAGCGTCGAGTCCGGGACAGGGAGAAATGAAAAACTGTTTTTT.

As concerns this clone: Within the sample, other DNA sequences also encode this same CDR3. The chain has TRBV19 and TRBJ2-7; 9 nucleotides agree with TRBD1. This CDR3 comprises 14 residues. Per the germline V gene, CDR1 is LNHDA and CDR2 is SQIVND (reference sequence). Trimming took 3 bases from V and 1 from J; bases not matched to a gene: 1. In nucleotides, the CDR3 is TGTGCCAGTAGTATCGGGACAGGGTCCTACGAGCAGTACTTC. This codes for CASSIGTGSYEQYF.

The chain couples TRBV28 to TRBJ1-6, with a weak D call TRBD1 (5 bases). Trimming stripped 5 bases from V and 10 bases from J, with 15 bases between. CDR3 size: 14 residues. Germline-derived CDR1 and CDR2 are MDHEN and SYDVKM. CDR3 residues: CASSPPWAGSPLHF. The CDR3, as DNA: TGTGCCAGCAGTCCGCCTTGGGCAGGGTCACCCCTCCACTTT.

This rearrangement joins TRBV5-1 to TRBJ2-7; TRBD2 agrees at 7 bases. Germline V CDR1 and CDR2: SGHRS, YFSETQ. V trimming: 2 bases; J trimming: 2 bases; junction bases outside the gene matches: 7. There are 15 residues in the CDR3. DNA of the CDR3: TGCGCCAGCAGCTTAGCTAACGCGGGAGCCTACGAGCAGTACTTC. This encodes CASSLANAGAYEQYF.

The chain employs TRBV5-1 and TRBJ2-1; D not resolved. Trimming removed 0 bases from V and 6 bases from J, with 7 bases in between. This CDR3 comprises 13 residues. Germline V gene sequence: CDR1 SGHRS, CDR2 YFSETQ. CDR3 amino acids: CASSLGLLNEQFF. The CDR3 DNA sequence: TGCGCCAGCAGCTTGGGGCTCCTCAATGAGCAGTTCTTC.

This clone was counted once. V is TRBV28 and J is TRBJ1-4, with a tentative D call TRBD1 (5 bases). Looked up from germline, CDR1 is MDHEN and CDR2 is SYDVKM. There are 14 residues in the CDR3. V gave up 6 bases and J gave up 8 bases, with 16 bases separating them. The CDR3 DNA sequence: TGTGCCAGCAGGCTGGGGGGGTTCGACGAAAAACTGTTTTTT. The encoded protein is CASRLGGFDEKLFF.